This TCR beta chain originates from a study of CD8+CD57+ T cells in acquired aplastic anemia. Only patients with CD8+CD57+ cell expansion on flow cytometry were chosen for sequencing. There were no patients without severe acquired aplastic anemia. According to the study, genomic DNA was the template for TCR beta VDJ and CDR3 profiling. Each CDR3 protein is one row after TCRdb ran MiXCR on the reads. The sample lists roughly 250,000 distinct CDR3 sequences; approximately 80% were seen once. The CDR3 is 15 residues long. Germline assignment: CDR1 SGHTA and CDR2 FQGNSA. The V end was cut by 4 bases, the J end by 4 bases, with 16 bases between. Study results and limitations: Between the patient and control groups, CD8+ Simpson's diversity did not differ significantly. Patients and controls shared twenty-nine CD8+ CDR3 sequences.

Turning to this clonotype: Its antigen is not identified.

Input material: sorted CD4+, CD8+, or CD8+CD57+ T cells (not recorded which) from PBMCs. This TCR was recovered from a human donor with aplastic anemia. The chain couples TRBV7-2 to TRBJ1-2, with unresolved D. CDR3 nucleotides: TGTGCCAGCAGCTGGGGTGCCGGGTCAAGCTATGGCTACACCTTC. This codes for CASSWGAGSSYGYTF.